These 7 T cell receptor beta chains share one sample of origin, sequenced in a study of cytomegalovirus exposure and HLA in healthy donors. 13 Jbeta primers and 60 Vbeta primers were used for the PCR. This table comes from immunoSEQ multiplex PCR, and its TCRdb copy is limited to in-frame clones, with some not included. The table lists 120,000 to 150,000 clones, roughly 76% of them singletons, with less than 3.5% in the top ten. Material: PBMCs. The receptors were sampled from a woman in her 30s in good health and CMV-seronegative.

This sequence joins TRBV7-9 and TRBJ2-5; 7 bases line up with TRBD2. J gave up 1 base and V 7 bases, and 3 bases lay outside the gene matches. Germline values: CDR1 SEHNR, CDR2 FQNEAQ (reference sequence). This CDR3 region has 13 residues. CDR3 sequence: CASTGTTQETQYF. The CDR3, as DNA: TGTGCCAGCACTGGGACTACCCAAGAGACCCAGTACTTC.

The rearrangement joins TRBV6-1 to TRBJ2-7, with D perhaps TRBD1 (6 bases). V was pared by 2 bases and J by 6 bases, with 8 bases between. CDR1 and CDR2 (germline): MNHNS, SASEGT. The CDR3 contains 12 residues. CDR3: CASSETGREQYF. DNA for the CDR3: TGTGCCAGCAGTGAAACAGGGCGCGAGCAGTACTTC.

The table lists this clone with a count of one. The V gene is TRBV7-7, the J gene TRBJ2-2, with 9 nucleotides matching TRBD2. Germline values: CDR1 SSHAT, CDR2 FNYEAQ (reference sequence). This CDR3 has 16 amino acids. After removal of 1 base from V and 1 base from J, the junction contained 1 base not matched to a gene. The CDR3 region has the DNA TGTGCCAGCAGCTTAGTACTAGCGGGGAACACCGGGGAGCTGTTTTTT. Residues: CASSLVLAGNTGELFF. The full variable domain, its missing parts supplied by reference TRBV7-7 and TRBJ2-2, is GAGVSQSPRYKVTKRGQDVTLRCDPISSHATLYWYQQALGQGPEFLTYFNYEAQPDKSGLPSDRFSAERPEGSISTLTIQRTEQRDSAMYRCASSLVLAGNTGELFFGEGSRLTVL.

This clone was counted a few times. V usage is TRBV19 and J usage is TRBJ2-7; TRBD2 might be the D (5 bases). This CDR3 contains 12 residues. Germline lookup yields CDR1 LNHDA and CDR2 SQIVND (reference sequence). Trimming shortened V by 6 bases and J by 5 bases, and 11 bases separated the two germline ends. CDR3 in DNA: TGTGCCAGTAGCCCACGGGATCACGAGCAGTACTTC. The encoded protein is CASSPRDHEQYF.

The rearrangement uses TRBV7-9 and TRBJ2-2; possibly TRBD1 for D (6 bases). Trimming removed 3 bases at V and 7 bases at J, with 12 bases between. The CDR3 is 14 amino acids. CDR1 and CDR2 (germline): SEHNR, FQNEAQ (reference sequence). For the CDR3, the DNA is TGTGCCAGCAGCTTCACCAGGACAGACGGGGAGCTGTTTTTT. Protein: CASSFTRTDGELFF.

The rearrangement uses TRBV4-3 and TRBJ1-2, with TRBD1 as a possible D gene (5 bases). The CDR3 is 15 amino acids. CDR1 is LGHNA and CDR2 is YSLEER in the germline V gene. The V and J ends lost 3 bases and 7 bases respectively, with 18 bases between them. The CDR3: CASSHGRGGSRGYTF. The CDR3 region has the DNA TGCGCCAGCAGCCACGGACGGGGGGGGTCCCGTGGCTACACCTTC.

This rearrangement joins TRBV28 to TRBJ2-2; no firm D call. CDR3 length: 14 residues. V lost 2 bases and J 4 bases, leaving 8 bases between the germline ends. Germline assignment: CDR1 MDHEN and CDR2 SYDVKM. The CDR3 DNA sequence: TGTGCCAGCAGTTTAGGGCCCCTCACCGGGGAGCTGTTTTTT. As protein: CASSLGPLTGELFF.